Listed below are T cell receptor beta chains from one sample, sequenced in a study of blood T cell repertoires in COVID-19. Here immunoSEQ multiplex PCR was the method, and the copy in TCRdb shows in-frame clones only, minus some. The sample lists some 150,000 clones, about 83% seen once, with 1.6% in the top ten. Sequenced input: peripheral blood. These receptors were collected from a human donor in a cohort sampled during active COVID-19. Each CDR3 is given with its conserved first and last residue.

V gene,CDR3 length,J gene,CDR3 protein
TRBV6-2/TRBV6-3,15,TRBJ2-7,CASSYSRGSSYEQYF
TRBV30,11,TRBJ2-7,CAWSGADEQYF
TRBV30,12,TRBJ1-2,CAWSLDSYGYTF
TRBV11-2,14,TRBJ2-5,CASSSPSGLGTQYF
TRBV11-3,14,TRBJ1-1,CASSLSGGNTEAFF
TRBV27,13,TRBJ1-5,CASSGLGNQPQHF
TRBV6-5,15,TRBJ2-1,CASSASGGSYNEQFF
TRBV7-3,15,TRBJ2-6,CASSLLLSGANVLTF
TRBV19,14,TRBJ1-6,CASSVGRLNSPLHF
TRBV19,16,TRBJ2-5,CASSSSSGSPTETQYF
TRBV5-1,13,TRBJ1-1,CASSLLDGTEAFF
TRBV12-3/TRBV12-4,12,TRBJ2-7,CASSLAPDEQYF
TRBV28,16,TRBJ1-2,CASSLETTGGLGGYTF
TRBV13,14,TRBJ2-2,CASRTGGATGELFF
TRBV28,15,TRBJ2-1,CASSPGTGGGNEQFF
TRBV28,15,TRBJ1-6,CASRRSAGPDSPLHF
TRBV28,16,TRBJ1-3,CASSLWTGDAGNTIYF
TRBV7-2,16,TRBJ1-1,CASSQRWGRMNTEAFF
TRBV3-1/TRBV3-2,13,TRBJ2-2,CASSHDSIGELFF
TRBV7-6,21,TRBJ2-5,CASSLPRGMDLRGSPQETQYF
TRBV6-6,10,TRBJ2-1,CATAVNEQFF
TRBV27,16,TRBJ2-4,CASSSLAGRAKNIQYF
TRBV7-2,14,TRBJ2-2,CASRTGVVTGELFF